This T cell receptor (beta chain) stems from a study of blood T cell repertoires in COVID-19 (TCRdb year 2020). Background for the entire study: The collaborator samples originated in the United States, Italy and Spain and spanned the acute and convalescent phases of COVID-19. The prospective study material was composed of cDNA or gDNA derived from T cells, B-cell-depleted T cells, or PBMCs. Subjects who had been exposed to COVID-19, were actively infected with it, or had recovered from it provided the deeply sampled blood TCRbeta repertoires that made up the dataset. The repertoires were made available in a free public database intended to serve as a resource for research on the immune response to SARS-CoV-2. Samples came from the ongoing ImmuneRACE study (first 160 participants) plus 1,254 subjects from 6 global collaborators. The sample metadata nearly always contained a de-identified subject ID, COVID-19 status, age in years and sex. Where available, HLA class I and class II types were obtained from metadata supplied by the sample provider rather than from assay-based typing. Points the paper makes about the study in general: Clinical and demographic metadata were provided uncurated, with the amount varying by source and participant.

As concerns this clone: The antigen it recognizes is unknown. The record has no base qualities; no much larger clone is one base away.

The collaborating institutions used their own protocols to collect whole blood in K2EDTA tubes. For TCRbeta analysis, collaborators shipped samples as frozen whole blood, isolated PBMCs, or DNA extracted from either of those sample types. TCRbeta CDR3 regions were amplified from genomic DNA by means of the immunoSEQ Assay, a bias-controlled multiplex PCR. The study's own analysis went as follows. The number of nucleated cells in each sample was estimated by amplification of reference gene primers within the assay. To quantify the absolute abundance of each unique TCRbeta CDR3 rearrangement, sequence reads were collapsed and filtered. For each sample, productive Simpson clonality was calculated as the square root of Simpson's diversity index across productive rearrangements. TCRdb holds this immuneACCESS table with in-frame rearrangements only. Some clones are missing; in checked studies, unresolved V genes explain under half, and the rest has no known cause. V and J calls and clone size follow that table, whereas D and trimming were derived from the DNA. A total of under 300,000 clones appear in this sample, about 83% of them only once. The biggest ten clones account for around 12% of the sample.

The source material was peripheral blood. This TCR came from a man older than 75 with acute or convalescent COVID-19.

The CDR3 in this case is CASSGRVTDTEAFF. The DNA reads as follows: TGTGCCAGCAGCGGCAGGGTCACGGACACTGAAGCTTTCTTT. Here the chain combines TRBV5-4 and TRBJ1-1, with TRBD1 perhaps the D gene, on 5 matching bases. The CDR3 runs 14 residues from the cysteine to the phenylalanine. The only DNA kept is the CDR3, 42 bases in frame from the first base. At the junction V is shortened by 4 bases and J by 3 bases, with 13 bases in between. The germline V gene (reference sequence) yields SGHNT for CDR1 and YYREEE for CDR2.